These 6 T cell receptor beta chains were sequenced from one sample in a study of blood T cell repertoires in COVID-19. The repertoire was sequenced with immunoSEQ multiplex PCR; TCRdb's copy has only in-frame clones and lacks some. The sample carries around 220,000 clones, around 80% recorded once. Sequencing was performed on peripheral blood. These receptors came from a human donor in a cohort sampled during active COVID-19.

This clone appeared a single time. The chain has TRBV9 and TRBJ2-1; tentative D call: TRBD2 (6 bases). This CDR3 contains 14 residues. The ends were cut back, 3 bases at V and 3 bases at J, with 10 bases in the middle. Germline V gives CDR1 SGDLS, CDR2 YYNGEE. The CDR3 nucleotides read TGTGCCAGCAGCGGAATGACTAGCTACAATGAGCAGTTCTTC. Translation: CASSGMTSYNEQFF.

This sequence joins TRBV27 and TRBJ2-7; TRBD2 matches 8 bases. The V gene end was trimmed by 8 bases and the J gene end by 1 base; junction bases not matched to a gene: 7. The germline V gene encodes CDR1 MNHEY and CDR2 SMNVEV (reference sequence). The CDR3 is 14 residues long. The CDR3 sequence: CASGRLARSYEQYF. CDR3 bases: TGTGCCAGCGGGCGACTAGCGCGATCCTACGAGCAGTACTTC.

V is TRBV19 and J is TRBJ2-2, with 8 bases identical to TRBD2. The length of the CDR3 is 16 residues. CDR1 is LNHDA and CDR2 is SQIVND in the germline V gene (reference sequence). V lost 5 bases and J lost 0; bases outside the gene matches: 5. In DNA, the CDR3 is TGTGCCAGTAGTTTACTAGCGGAGGCGAACACCGGGGAGCTGTTTTTT. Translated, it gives CASSLLAEANTGELFF.

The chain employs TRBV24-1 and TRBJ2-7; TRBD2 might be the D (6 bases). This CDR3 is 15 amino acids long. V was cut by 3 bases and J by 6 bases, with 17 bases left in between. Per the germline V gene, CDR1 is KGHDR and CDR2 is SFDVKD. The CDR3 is CATSDHLAPLSEQYF. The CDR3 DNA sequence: TGTGCCACCAGTGATCATCTAGCGCCCCTGTCCGAGCAGTACTTC.

CDR3 residues: CASSATGIRGEAFF. The CDR3 DNA is TGTGCCAGCAGCGCCACAGGGATAAGGGGTGAAGCTTTCTTT. This sequence joins TRBV11-2 and TRBJ1-1; tentative D call: TRBD1 (6 bases). V was pared by 5 bases and J by 7 bases, with 17 bases between. Germline assignment: CDR1 SGHAT and CDR2 FQNNGV. The CDR3 has 14 amino acids.

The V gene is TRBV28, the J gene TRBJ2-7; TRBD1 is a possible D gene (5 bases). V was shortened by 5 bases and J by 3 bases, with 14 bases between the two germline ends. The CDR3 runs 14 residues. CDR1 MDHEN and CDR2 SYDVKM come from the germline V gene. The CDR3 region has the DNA TGTGCCAGCAGTAGCACAGGCCGATACTACGAGCAGTACTTC. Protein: CASSSTGRYYEQYF.